This T cell receptor beta chain was captured in a study of regulatory T cells in long-lasting Graves disease. Study findings and constraints: Persistent Graves' patients had lower TCR diversity than newly diagnosed ones.

Both iRepertoire HTBI primers and Arm-PCR of CDR3 regions were used to build the TCR beta libraries. Using its own MiXCR run on the multiplex PCR reads, TCRdb lists one record per CDR3 protein. The sample holds 500,000 or so distinct CDR3 sequences, 15% to 20% seen once. CDR3 size: 16 residues. V lost 4 bases and J lost 7; bases outside the gene matches: 11. In germline, CDR1 is MDHEN, CDR2 SYDVKM. A note on this clonotype: The target antigen is unknown.

Time point denoted: newly diagnosed GD, antithyroid drugs for less than 3 months. There was RNA extracted from PBMCs, and the TCR library was made from it. A further study also used this sample, focusing on T cells in Graves' hyperthyroidism and ophthalmopathy. From that second work: The study enrolled patients aged 18 to 65 with newly diagnosed hyperthyroidism of under 2 months' duration.

Here the sequenced sample was peripheral blood mononuclear cells (PBMCs), taken at new diagnosis, from a patient treated with antithyroid drugs. The V and J genes are TRBV28 and TRBJ2-2; 8 bases agree with TRBD2. The clonotype comes from a man aged 35 to 55 with Graves disease. This CDR3 is CASSSLKRELGGELFF. In DNA, the CDR3 is TGTGCCAGCAGTTCCCTGAAGCGGGAGCTTGGCGGGGAGCTGTTTTTT. Drawing the rest from reference TRBV28 and TRBJ2-2, the complete variable domain is DVKVTQSSRYLVKRTGEKVFLECVQDMDHENMFWYRQDPGLGLRLIYFSYDVKMKEKGDIPEGYSVSREKKERFSLILESASTNQTSMYLCASSSLKRELGGELFFGEGSRLTVL.